This is a list of T cell receptor beta chains from one sample in a study of T-cell reconstitution after alpha-beta-depleted transplantation in children. TCRdb passed the PCR reads through MiXCR, listing each CDR3 protein once. The profile shows fewer than 400,000 distinct CDR3 sequences, roughly 22% of them singletons. Source: PBMCs from the stem cell graft donor, taken from the stem cell graft. All receptors derive from a human donor who donated a stem cell graft to a child with acute myeloid leukemia. The CDR3 runs from the conserved cysteine through the conserved F or W. Each record gives: V gene, J gene, D gene, clone size, CDR3 DNA, CDR3 protein. D genes are given only for firm matches. Size values are once, few and many counts, or a class for expanded clones, and some rows have none.

V: TRBV5-1
J: TRBJ1-1
D: TRBD1
size: few
DNA: TGCGCCAGCAGCTTGGCCGGGACAGCGAATTACCTGAACACTGAAGCTTTCTTT
CDR3: CASSLAGTANYLNTEAFF

V: TRBV12-3/TRBV12-4
J: TRBJ2-3
D: -
size: few
DNA: TGTGCCAGCAGTTTAGCCTCAGTCGGCGCCTCCACAGATACGCAGTATTTT
CDR3: CASSLASVGASTDTQYF

V: TRBV11-2
J: TRBJ2-3
D: -
size: -
DNA: TGTGCCAGCAGCTCAGACTGGGCCGACTCGCCGCAGTATTTT
CDR3: CASSSDWADSPQYF

V: TRBV12-3/TRBV12-4
J: TRBJ2-3
D: -
size: -
DNA: TGTGCCAGCAGTTTAAGCTACAGAGTTACAGATACGCAGTATTTT
CDR3: CASSLSYRVTDTQYF

V: TRBV2
J: TRBJ1-2
D: -
size: -
DNA: TGTGCCAGCAGAATAGACAGCGACGGCTATGGCTACACCTTC
CDR3: CASRIDSDGYGYTF

V: TRBV9
J: TRBJ2-1
D: TRBD2
size: -
DNA: TGTGCCAGCAGCGTAGGGCTAGCGGGCACCAATGAGCAGTTCTTC
CDR3: CASSVGLAGTNEQFF

V: TRBV25-1
J: TRBJ2-1
D: -
size: -
DNA: TGTGCCAGCAGTGAATCCGGGGGTAGCGGAGGATCCTACAATGAGCAGTTCTTC
CDR3: CASSESGGSGGSYNEQFF

V: TRBV27
J: TRBJ1-1
D: -
size: few
DNA: TGTGCCAGCAGTCCTCAAACAGGGGAAGCTTTCTTT
CDR3: CASSPQTGEAFF

V: TRBV15
J: TRBJ2-5
D: TRBD2
size: -
DNA: TGTGCCACCAGCGGATCACTAGCGGGAGGGCCCTATGAGACCCAGTACTTC
CDR3: CATSGSLAGGPYETQYF

V: TRBV20-1
J: TRBJ2-7
D: TRBD2
size: many
DNA: TGCAGTGCCAGAAGGCTAGCGGAGGGCTACGAGCAGTACTTC
CDR3: CSARRLAEGYEQYF

V: TRBV10-3
J: TRBJ2-3
D: -
size: -
DNA: TGTGCCATCAGTCTTATGGGACACCAAGATACGCAGTATTTT
CDR3: CAISLMGHQDTQYF

V: TRBV21-1
J: TRBJ2-1
D: -
size: few
DNA: TGTGCCAGCAGCAAAAAGCCCCAGGGCGGATACAATGAGCAGTTCTTC
CDR3: CASSKKPQGGYNEQFF

V: TRBV20-1
J: TRBJ2-1
D: -
size: -
DNA: TGCAGTGCTAGAGATCGCGGCTACAATGAGCAGTTCTTC
CDR3: CSARDRGYNEQFF

V: TRBV15
J: TRBJ1-5
D: -
size: few
DNA: TGTGCCACCAGCGCCGGGGATAGCAATCAGCCCCAGCATTTT
CDR3: CATSAGDSNQPQHF

V: TRBV12-3/TRBV12-4
J: TRBJ1-4
D: -
size: -
DNA: TGTGCCAGCAGTTTTCTACAGGTTGAAAAACTGTTTTTT
CDR3: CASSFLQVEKLFF

V: TRBV6-2/TRBV6-3
J: TRBJ2-7
D: TRBD2
size: -
DNA: TGTGCCAGCAGTTACTCCCATGAAGCGGGAGGATTCTACTTC
CDR3: CASSYSHEAGGFYF

V: TRBV20-1
J: TRBJ2-7
D: -
size: few
DNA: TGCAGTGCTAGATTTCAGGGGCACGAGCAGTACTTC
CDR3: CSARFQGHEQYF

V: TRBV10-3
J: TRBJ2-1
D: TRBD2
size: -
DNA: TGTGCCATCAGAAAGGAACTAGCGGGAGGCCGTTTTCCCTACAATGAGCAGTTCTTC
CDR3: CAIRKELAGGRFPYNEQFF

V: TRBV20-1
J: TRBJ2-1
D: -
size: many
DNA: TGCAGTGCTAGAGCCAGCGCCTTCGAGCAGTTCTTC
CDR3: CSARASAFEQFF

V: TRBV12-3/TRBV12-4
J: TRBJ2-2
D: TRBD1
size: -
DNA: TGTGCCAGCAGCTCCGACAGGGACGGTAACACCGGGGAGCTGTTTTTT
CDR3: CASSSDRDGNTGELFF

V: TRBV25-1
J: TRBJ2-1
D: -
size: many
DNA: TGTGCCAGCGGTTACAATGAGCAGTTCTTC
CDR3: CASGYNEQFF

V: TRBV11-2
J: TRBJ2-1
D: -
size: few
DNA: TGTGCCAGCAGCTTACAAGGGACCTCCCCTACGTCCTACAATGAGCAGTTCTTC
CDR3: CASSLQGTSPTSYNEQFF

V: TRBV28
J: TRBJ1-1
D: -
size: -
DNA: TGTGCCAGCAGCCACCCGGGGGGGGTTCTCAACACTGAAGCTTTCTTT
CDR3: CASSHPGGVLNTEAFF

V: TRBV7-9
J: TRBJ2-7
D: -
size: many
DNA: TGTGCCAGCAGCTTCGACCCCTACGAGCAGTACTTC
CDR3: CASSFDPYEQYF

V: TRBV5-1
J: TRBJ2-2
D: -
size: -
DNA: TGCGCCAGCACCCTTAATGCCGACTCGAACACCGGGGAGCTGTTTTTT
CDR3: CASTLNADSNTGELFF

V: TRBV20-1
J: TRBJ2-1
D: -
size: -
DNA: TGCAGTGCCCCATCACTGATCAATGAGCAGTTCTTC
CDR3: CSAPSLINEQFF

V: TRBV7-3
J: TRBJ1-5
D: -
size: few
DNA: TGTGCCTCAGCCGCGGGGGAAAATCAGCCCCAGCATTTT
CDR3: CASAAGENQPQHF

V: TRBV5-1
J: TRBJ2-5
D: TRBD2
size: -
DNA: TGCGCCAGCAGTTTTGGGGGACTAGCGGGAGATGGTGAGACCCAGTACTTC
CDR3: CASSFGGLAGDGETQYF

V: TRBV7-9
J: TRBJ1-1
D: -
size: -
DNA: TGTGCCAGCAGCACCTCGCGACTGGACAAGAACACTGAAGCTTTCTTT
CDR3: CASSTSRLDKNTEAFF

V: TRBV30
J: TRBJ1-1
D: TRBD1
size: -
DNA: TGTGCCTGGGATGGGACAGGGTCGTACACTGAAGCTTTCTTT
CDR3: CAWDGTGSYTEAFF

V: TRBV20-1
J: TRBJ2-1
D: -
size: -
DNA: TGCAGTGCTAGACGGGAGGGGACAGGGATATTCTTC
CDR3: CSARREGTGIFF

V: TRBV20-1
J: TRBJ2-7
D: TRBD1
size: -
DNA: TGCAGTGCAAGAGGAGACAGGGGTGTAGGGTACGAGCAGTACTTC
CDR3: CSARGDRGVGYEQYF

V: TRBV5-1
J: TRBJ2-5
D: TRBD2
size: -
DNA: TGCGCCAGCAGCTCTGTTGGCGGGAGTGGGACCCAGTACTTC
CDR3: CASSSVGGSGTQYF

V: TRBV7-9
J: TRBJ2-7
D: TRBD1
size: -
DNA: TGTGCCAGCAGCTCTCACCGGACAGGCATCTACGAGCAGTACTTC
CDR3: CASSSHRTGIYEQYF

V: TRBV20-1
J: TRBJ2-7
D: TRBD1
size: many
DNA: TGCAGTGCTAGAGTGACAGGGACGACATACGAGCAGTACTTC
CDR3: CSARVTGTTYEQYF

V: TRBV29-1
J: TRBJ2-2
D: -
size: -
DNA: TGCAGCGTTGAAGATGGGGATGACACCGGGGAGCTGTTTTTT
CDR3: CSVEDGDDTGELFF

V: TRBV20-1
J: TRBJ2-2
D: TRBD2
size: -
DNA: TGCAGTGCTAGAAACGGGAGGGTGAACACCGGGGAGCTGTTTTTT
CDR3: CSARNGRVNTGELFF

V: TRBV5-1
J: TRBJ2-7
D: -
size: -
DNA: TGCGCCAGCAGCTTGGCAGGTCCCTACGAGCAGTACTTC
CDR3: CASSLAGPYEQYF

V: TRBV24-1
J: TRBJ2-1
D: -
size: -
DNA: TGTGCCACCAGTGACGCGGACAGAGATTACAATGAGCAGTTCTTC
CDR3: CATSDADRDYNEQFF

V: TRBV15
J: TRBJ2-2
D: -
size: -
DNA: TGTGCCACCAGCAGCGGAGTTTATGACGGGGAGCTGTTTTTT
CDR3: CATSSGVYDGELFF

V: TRBV12-3/TRBV12-4
J: TRBJ1-4
D: -
size: few
DNA: TGTGCCAGCGCTCGAGGGGTTAGGGGGGAAAAACTGTTTTTT
CDR3: CASARGVRGEKLFF

V: TRBV20-1
J: TRBJ2-3
D: TRBD1
size: -
DNA: TGCAGTGCTAGAGGTTGGGGGACAGGGACCACAGATACGCAGTATTTT
CDR3: CSARGWGTGTTDTQYF

V: TRBV25-1
J: TRBJ2-7
D: -
size: few
DNA: TGTGCCAGCAGTGTTTGGGTAACCGCCTACGAGCAGTACTTC
CDR3: CASSVWVTAYEQYF

V: TRBV5-1
J: TRBJ1-2
D: -
size: few
DNA: TGCGCCAGCAGCTGGGACAATTATGGCTACACCTTC
CDR3: CASSWDNYGYTF

V: TRBV5-1
J: TRBJ2-3
D: TRBD2
size: -
DNA: TGCGCCAGCAGCTTGGACCGCCATAGCGGGAGCACAGATACGCAGTATTTT
CDR3: CASSLDRHSGSTDTQYF

V: TRBV20-1
J: TRBJ2-7
D: -
size: many
DNA: TGCAGTGCTAGAAAAGCTGACTACGAGCAGTACTTC
CDR3: CSARKADYEQYF